The next 28 T cell receptor beta chains were all read from a single sample in a study of cytomegalovirus exposure and HLA in healthy donors. PCR primers comprised 60 Vbeta and 13 Jbeta primers. The table came from immunoSEQ multiplex PCR; TCRdb's copy has only in-frame clones and leaves some out. The table has roughly 160,000 clones, over 60% seen once. Input material: PBMCs. Receptors were obtained from a man aged 50 to 59 in good health and CMV-seropositive.

J is TRBJ1-2 and V is TRBV4-3; a weak D match, TRBD1 (5 bases). The CDR3 contains 14 residues. The ends were cut back, 0 bases at V and 8 bases at J, with 13 bases in the middle. The germline V gene encodes CDR1 LGHNA and CDR2 YSLEER. The CDR3 DNA follows: TGCGCCAGCAGCCAAGATACGGGGGGTTGGGGCTACACCTTC. Protein: CASSQDTGGWGYTF.

The CDR3, as DNA: TGTGCCAGCCCGACCCAGGGACAGACTAACACCGGGGAGCTGTTTTTT. Residues: CASPTQGQTNTGELFF. V and J are TRBV18 and TRBJ2-2, with 7 nucleotides matching TRBD1. Germline CDR1 reads KGHSH; CDR2 reads LQKENI. V dropped 8 bases and J dropped 2; count of bases not matched to a gene: 11. There are 16 residues in the CDR3.

This clone occurred once. The chain couples TRBV18 to TRBJ2-5, with 8 nucleotides matching TRBD1. This CDR3 contains 14 residues. CDR1 is KGHSH and CDR2 is LQKENI in the germline V gene. After removal of 1 base from V and 3 bases from J, the junction contained 1 base not matched to a gene. CDR3 DNA: TGTGCCAGCTCACCACAACAGGGGGAAGAGACCCAGTACTTC. It is translated as CASSPQQGEETQYF.

The chain employs TRBV5-1 and TRBJ2-1; 9 bases align to TRBD2. CDR3 length: 20 amino acids. J was trimmed by 3 bases and V by 6 bases; bases with no gene match: 22. CDR1 is SGHRS and CDR2 is YFSETQ in the germline V gene. The CDR3 spells CASTAPRKTSGGTHYNEQFF. The CDR3 nucleotides read TGCGCCAGCACGGCCCCCCGTAAGACCAGCGGGGGGACCCACTACAATGAGCAGTTCTTC.

The rearrangement links TRBV5-5 to TRBJ1-1; 7 bases fit TRBD1. There are 15 residues in the CDR3. V lost 1 base to trimming and J lost 5 bases; unmatched junction nucleotides: 8. Germline assignment: CDR1 SGHKS and CDR2 YYEKEE (reference sequence). Here the CDR3 reads CASSLFEGAGTEAFF. The CDR3 nucleotides are TGTGCCAGCAGCTTGTTTGAGGGGGCGGGGACTGAAGCTTTCTTT.

The V and J genes are TRBV7-8 and TRBJ2-1; D is possibly TRBD1 (5 bases). V lost 1 base and J lost 6, with 7 bases in between. The CDR3 loop spans 13 amino acids. Germline CDR1 and CDR2: SGHVS and FQNEAQ. CDR3 sequence: CASSLDRTNEQFF. For the CDR3, the DNA is TGTGCCAGCAGCTTAGACAGGACCAATGAGCAGTTCTTC. The whole variable domain, filled in from reference TRBV7-8 and TRBJ2-1, reads GAGVSQSPRYKVAKRGQDVALRCDPISGHVSLFWYQQALGQGPEFLTYFQNEAQLDKSGLPSDRFFAERPEGSVSTLKIQRTQQEDSAVYLCASSLDRTNEQFFGPGTRLTVL.

This chain connects TRBV4-3 to TRBJ1-2; D is unresolved. There are 15 residues in the CDR3. The V gene lost 0 bases and the J gene lost 8 bases, with 16 bases spanning the gap. Germline CDR1 and CDR2: LGHNA and YSLEER. CDR3 coding DNA: TGCGCCAGCAGCCAAGATCCCGGAGATGAGTGGGGCTACACCTTC. Amino acids: CASSQDPGDEWGYTF.

V gene TRBV28 combines with J gene TRBJ2-7; 9 bases agree with TRBD1. This CDR3 region has 18 residues. The J segment lost 4 bases and the V segment lost 6 bases, leaving 19 bases of the junction unmatched. CDR1 is MDHEN, CDR2 SYDVKM, per germline. CDR3 region: CASSPATRRGQGGYEQYF. The CDR3 bases are TGTGCCAGCAGCCCAGCCACCCGTCGGGGACAGGGAGGGTACGAGCAGTACTTC. Combining the CDR3 with reference TRBV28 and TRBJ2-7 gives the whole variable domain DVKVTQSSRYLVKRTGEKVFLECVQDMDHENMFWYRQDPGLGLRLIYFSYDVKMKEKGDIPEGYSVSREKKERFSLILESASTNQTSMYLCASSPATRRGQGGYEQYFGPGTRLTVT.

The rearrangement joins TRBV4-3 to TRBJ2-7; D might be TRBD1 (6 bases). Germline V gene data show CDR1 as LGHNA and CDR2 as YSLEER. The CDR3 runs 15 residues. The V end lost 0 bases, the J end lost 3 bases, and 12 bases lay between the germline ends. Here the CDR3 reads CASSQDLLGGYEQYF. The CDR3 nucleotides read TGCGCCAGCAGCCAAGATTTACTAGGGGGCTACGAGCAGTACTTC.

This clone was seen only once. The rearrangement joins TRBV6-5 to TRBJ1-2; D is unresolved. The CDR3 sequence is 14 residues long. CDR1 MNHEY and CDR2 SVGAGI come from the germline V gene. Trimming stripped 7 bases from V and 7 bases from J, with 19 bases between. The CDR3 protein is CASNTPGPRGGYTF. The CDR3 DNA sequence: TGTGCCAGCAATACTCCGGGCCCTCGGGGTGGCTACACCTTC.

The genes are TRBV19 and TRBJ2-5; tentatively, D is TRBD1 (6 bases). The CDR3 consists of 14 residues. The V and J ends lost 6 bases and 5 bases respectively, with 16 bases between them. The germline V gene has CDR1 LNHDA and CDR2 SQIVND (reference sequence). CDR3 sequence reads: CASSDWQGKETQYF. As DNA, the CDR3 is TGTGCCAGTAGCGATTGGCAGGGGAAGGAGACCCAGTACTTC.

The genes are TRBV18 and TRBJ1-1; 8 positions agree with TRBD1. The J segment lost 4 bases and the V segment lost 1 base, leaving 8 bases of the junction unmatched. Germline V lookup: CDR1 KGHSH, CDR2 LQKENI. The CDR3 is 16 amino acids. The CDR3 reads CASSPRFGTGPTEAFF. CDR3 nucleotides: TGTGCCAGCTCACCACGGTTTGGGACAGGACCCACTGAAGCTTTCTTT. Filled out from reference TRBV18 and TRBJ1-1, the complete variable domain reads NAGVMQNPRHLVRRRGQEARLRCSPMKGHSHVYWYRQLPEEGLKFMVYLQKENIIDESGMPKERFSAEFPKEGPSILRIQQVVRGDSAAYFCASSPRFGTGPTEAFFGQGTRLTVV.

This clone was found once. The chain recombines TRBV6-6 with TRBJ2-5, with 8 nucleotides matching TRBD2. J was trimmed by 5 bases and V by 4 bases; bases with no gene match: 9. The V gene's germline CDR1 is MNHNY and CDR2 SVGAGI (reference sequence). This CDR3 contains 15 residues. The CDR3 region is CASSFSGGPVETQYF. CDR3 in DNA: TGTGCCAGCAGTTTCTCGGGGGGGCCGGTGGAGACCCAGTACTTC.

This clone came up a few times. CDR3 DNA sequence: TGTGCCAGCACCGTCGTGATGGGGAGCACTGAAGCTTTCTTT. The encoded protein is CASTVVMGSTEAFF. This chain connects TRBV27 to TRBJ1-1, with D uncertain. The germline V and J ends were trimmed by 7 bases and 4 bases, with 16 bases remaining between them. Per germline, CDR1 MNHEY and CDR2 SMNVEV (reference sequence). There are 14 residues in the CDR3.

The chain joins TRBV10-1 to TRBJ1-1, with a weak D call TRBD1 (5 bases). The CDR3 runs to 14 residues. The V and J ends lost 4 bases and 4 bases respectively, with 13 bases between them. Germline V gene sequence: CDR1 WNHNN, CDR2 SYGVQD (reference sequence). The CDR3 sequence: CASSAGGGSTEAFF. The CDR3 coding sequence is TGCGCCAGCAGTGCTGGCGGGGGATCCACTGAAGCTTTCTTT.

The genes are TRBV5-1 and TRBJ2-5; TRBD1 matches at 9 bases. Germline CDR1 reads SGHRS; CDR2 reads YFSETQ. CDR3 length: 17 amino acids. J lost 1 base, V lost 4 bases, and 11 bases had no gene match. The CDR3 DNA reads as TGCGCCAGCAGCATATCAAGTAGGACAGGGGTCCAAGAGACCCAGTACTTC. Translated, it gives CASSISSRTGVQETQYF.

The chain uses TRBV6-5 and TRBJ2-3; D remains ambiguous. Trimming shortened V by 10 bases and J by 4 bases, and 9 bases separated the two germline ends. CDR3 size: 11 residues. In germline, CDR1 is MNHEY, CDR2 SVGAGI. For the CDR3, the DNA is TGTGCCACCGGTATAGCAGATACGCAGTATTTT. Amino acid sequence: CATGIADTQYF.

This clone has just a few counts. V gene TRBV5-6 combines with J gene TRBJ1-1; TRBD1 matches 10 bases. J was trimmed by 1 base and V by 4 bases; bases with no gene match: 16. The CDR3 extends over 19 amino acids. Germline V CDR1 and CDR2: SGHDT, YYEEEE. The CDR3: CASSVGQGRALLENTEAFF. The CDR3 DNA reads TGTGCCAGCAGCGTGGGACAGGGGCGAGCCTTACTAGAGAACACTGAAGCTTTCTTT.

This chain joins TRBV10-1 and TRBJ1-2; 8 bases are a match to TRBD1. The V gene's germline CDR1 is WNHNN and CDR2 SYGVQD (reference sequence). V shed 2 bases, J shed 7 bases, and the junction held 18 bases outside the gene matches. The CDR3 has 18 residues. CDR3 DNA: TGCGCCAGCAGTGAGAGGATCGGACAGGGTCTTCTTGGGGGTGGCTACACCTTC. Translation gives CASSERIGQGLLGGGYTF.

The rearrangement joins TRBV2 to TRBJ2-1; 9 bases map to TRBD2. Trimming cost V 3 bases and J 4 bases; bases outside gene matches: 4. The CDR3 contains 15 residues. The germline V gene has CDR1 SNHLY and CDR2 FYNNEI. The CDR3 loop reads CASSDLRGGYNEQFF. The CDR3 region has the DNA TGTGCCAGCAGTGACTTGCGGGGGGGATACAATGAGCAGTTCTTC. The whole variable domain, remainder taken from reference TRBV2 and TRBJ2-1, is EPEVTQTPSHQVTQMGQEVILRCVPISNHLYFYWYRQILGQKVEFLVSFYNNEISEKSEIFDDQFSVERPDGSNFTLKIRSTKLEDSAMYFCASSDLRGGYNEQFFGPGTRLTVL.

The chain carries TRBV30 and TRBJ1-3; D might be TRBD1 (5 bases). The CDR3 loop spans 15 amino acids. Per germline, CDR1 GTSNPN and CDR2 SVGIG (reference sequence). V gave up 0 bases and J gave up 0 bases, with 9 bases separating them. For the CDR3, the DNA is TGTGCCTGGAGTGTGGGGCAAAGCTCTGGAAACACCATATATTTT. Protein product: CAWSVGQSSGNTIYF.

The chain has TRBV19 and TRBJ2-2; D perhaps matches TRBD1 (5 bases). CDR1 is LNHDA, CDR2 SQIVND, per germline (reference sequence). This CDR3 has 16 amino acids. V was shortened by 8 bases and J by 1 base, with 17 bases between the two germline ends. The CDR3 here is CASQDLGLKNTGELFF. In DNA, the CDR3 is TGTGCCAGTCAAGACTTGGGGCTGAAGAACACCGGGGAGCTGTTTTTT. The entire variable domain, with the rest obtained from reference TRBV19 and TRBJ2-2, is as follows: DGGITQSPKYLFRKEGQNVTLSCEQNLNHDAMYWYRQDPGQGLRLIYYSQIVNDFQKGDIAEGYSVSREKKESFPLTVTSAQKNPTAFYLCASQDLGLKNTGELFFGEGSRLTVL.

This clone has more than one count but fewer than ten. The chain links TRBV29-1 to TRBJ2-3, with 9 bases fitting TRBD1. From germline, CDR1 is SQVTM and CDR2 ANQGSEA. The CDR3 has 17 residues. Unmatched junction bases numbered 14, after V lost 4 bases and J lost 3 bases. The CDR3 nucleotides read TGCAGCGTTGTGCTGGGACAGGGTACTTTAGGGACAGATACGCAGTATTTT. Translated, it gives CSVVLGQGTLGTDTQYF.

The DNA of the CDR3 is TGTGCCAGCAGTTATACCGGGAATAACAATCAGCCCCAGCATTTT. Translating it yields CASSYTGNNNQPQHF. The V and J genes are TRBV6-5 and TRBJ1-5; no clear D gene. V shed 3 bases and J shed 3 bases, with 12 bases lying between them. Germline V CDR1 and CDR2: MNHEY, SVGAGI. The CDR3 loop spans 15 amino acids.

Points on this clone: The junction departs from germline at one end; a sequencing error may be responsible. The chain uses TRBV7-9 and TRBJ1-1; no firm D call. Germline CDR1 is SEHNR and CDR2 is FQNEAQ (reference sequence). CDR3 size: 15 residues. The CDR3 loop reads CSSSLLGRLNTEAFF. The CDR3, as DNA: TGTTCCAGCAGCCTATTAGGGAGACTGAACACTGAAGCTTTCTTT.

This chain connects TRBV4-3 to TRBJ2-5, with TRBD1 matching over 10 bases. The CDR3 has 16 residues. The V gene end was trimmed by 1 base and the J gene end by 4 bases; junction bases not matched to a gene: 6. Germline values: CDR1 LGHNA, CDR2 YSLEER. CDR3 in DNA: TGCGCCAGCAGCCAAGGACAGGGGGCGATTAGAGAGACCCAGTACTTC. This encodes CASSQGQGAIRETQYF.

This clone was counted only a few times. This chain connects TRBV5-6 to TRBJ1-1, with a tentative D call TRBD1 (6 bases). From germline, CDR1 is SGHDT and CDR2 YYEEEE. V dropped 3 bases and J dropped 4 bases, with 10 bases sitting between them. The CDR3 loop spans 13 amino acids. The CDR3 here is CASSSGTFTEAFF. The CDR3 region has the DNA TGTGCCAGCAGCTCCGGGACATTCACTGAAGCTTTCTTT.

This chain connects TRBV7-2 to TRBJ1-2; the D gene is possibly TRBD1 (6 bases). Germline CDR1 and CDR2: SGHTA and FQGNSA. The V end was cut by 1 base, the J end by 0 bases, with 12 bases between. The CDR3 length is 16 residues. The chain's CDR3 is CASSLVGQGPNYGYTF. The CDR3 nucleotides read TGTGCCAGCAGCTTAGTGGGTCAGGGGCCTAACTATGGCTACACCTTC. The full variable domain, rest sourced from reference TRBV7-2 and TRBJ1-2, is GAGVSQSPSNKVTEKGKDVELRCDPISGHTALYWYRQSLGQGLEFLIYFQGNSAPDKSGLPSDRFSAERTGGSVSTLTIQRTQQEDSAVYLCASSLVGQGPNYGYTFGSGTRLTVV.